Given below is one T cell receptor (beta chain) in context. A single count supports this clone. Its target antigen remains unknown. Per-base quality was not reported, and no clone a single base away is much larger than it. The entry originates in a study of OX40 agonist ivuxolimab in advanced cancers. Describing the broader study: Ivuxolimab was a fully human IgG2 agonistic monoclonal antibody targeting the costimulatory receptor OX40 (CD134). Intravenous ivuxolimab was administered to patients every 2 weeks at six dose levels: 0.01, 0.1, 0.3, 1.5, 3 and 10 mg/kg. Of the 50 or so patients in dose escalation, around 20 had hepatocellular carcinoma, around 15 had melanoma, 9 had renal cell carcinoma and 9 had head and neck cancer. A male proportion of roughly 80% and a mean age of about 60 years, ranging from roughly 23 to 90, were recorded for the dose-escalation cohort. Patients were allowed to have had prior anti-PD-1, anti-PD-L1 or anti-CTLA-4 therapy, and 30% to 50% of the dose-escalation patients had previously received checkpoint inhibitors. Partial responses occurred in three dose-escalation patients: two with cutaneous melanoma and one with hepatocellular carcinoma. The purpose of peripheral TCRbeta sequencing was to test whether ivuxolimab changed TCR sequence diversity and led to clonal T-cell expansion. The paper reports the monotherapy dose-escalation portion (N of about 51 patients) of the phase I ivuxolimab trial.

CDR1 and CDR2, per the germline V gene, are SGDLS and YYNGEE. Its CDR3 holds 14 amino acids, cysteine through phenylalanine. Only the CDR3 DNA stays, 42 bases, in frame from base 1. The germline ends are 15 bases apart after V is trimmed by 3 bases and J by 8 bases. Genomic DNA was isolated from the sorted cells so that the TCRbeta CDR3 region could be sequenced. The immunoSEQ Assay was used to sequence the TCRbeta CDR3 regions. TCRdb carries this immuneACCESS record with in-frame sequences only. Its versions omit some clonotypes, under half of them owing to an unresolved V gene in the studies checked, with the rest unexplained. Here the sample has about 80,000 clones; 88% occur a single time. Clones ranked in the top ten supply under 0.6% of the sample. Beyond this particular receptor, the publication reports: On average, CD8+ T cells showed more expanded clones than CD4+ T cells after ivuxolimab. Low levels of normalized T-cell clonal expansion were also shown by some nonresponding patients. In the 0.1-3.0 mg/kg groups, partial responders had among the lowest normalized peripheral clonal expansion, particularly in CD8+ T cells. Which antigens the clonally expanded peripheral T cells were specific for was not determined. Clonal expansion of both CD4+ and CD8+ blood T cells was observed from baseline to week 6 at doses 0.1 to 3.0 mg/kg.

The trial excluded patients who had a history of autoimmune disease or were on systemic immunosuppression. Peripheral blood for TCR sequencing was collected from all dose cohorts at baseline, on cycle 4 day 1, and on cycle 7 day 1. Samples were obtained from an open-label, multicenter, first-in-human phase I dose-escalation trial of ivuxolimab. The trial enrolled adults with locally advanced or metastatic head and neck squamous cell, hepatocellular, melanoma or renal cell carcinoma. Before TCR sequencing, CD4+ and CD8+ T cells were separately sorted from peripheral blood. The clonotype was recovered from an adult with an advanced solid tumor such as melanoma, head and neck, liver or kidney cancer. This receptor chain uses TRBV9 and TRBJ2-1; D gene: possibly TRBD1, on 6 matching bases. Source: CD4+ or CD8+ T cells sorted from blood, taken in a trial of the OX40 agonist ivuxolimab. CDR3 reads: CASSAGGYSDEQFF. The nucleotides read TGTGCCAGCAGCGCTGGGGGCTATAGCGATGAGCAGTTCTTC.